This T cell receptor beta chain was obtained from a study of cytomegalovirus exposure and HLA in healthy donors (dated 2017 in TCRdb). At the level of the whole study: According to an earlier analysis of 550 to 750 of the donors, about 179 million T cells yielded 117 million unique TCR beta sequences and about 300 Gb of sequence data. Donor age, sex, ethnicity and CMV serostatus were compiled alongside the repertoire data. Genome-wide SNP genotypes for about 60% of the 666 donors were used in a later genetic analysis, which treated that subset as a discovery cohort. On average, roughly 250,000 unique TCR beta nucleotide sequences were sequenced per donor among some 430 genotyped donors of the cohort, with about 17% of those sequences being non-productive. A later analysis re-examined previously published TCR beta repertoires from more than 550 donors and added high-resolution HLA genotyping to investigate patterns of TCR occurrence. The study combined high-throughput TCR immunosequencing, statistical association of individual TCRs with disease status, and machine learning to predict cytomegalovirus infection status. The study profiled the T cell repertoires of under 850 subjects by immunosequencing and related them to cytomegalovirus serostatus. All discovery cohort repertoires had been generated using a single sequencing platform. Class I and class II HLA loci were covered by the typing at four-digit resolution. In an earlier analysis of 587 of the donors, high-throughput TCR beta sequencing was used to judge whether each TCR beta V gene segment behaved as functional or pseudogenic. Among the approximately 420 genotyped donors, around 81% belonged to the genetic ancestry cluster associated with self-reported Caucasian donors. An early release that covered about 600 HLA-typed donors contained about 300 gigabases of sequencing data and about 93 million unique TCR sequences. The number of typed donors differed by locus: roughly 629-640 for A, B, C, DRB1 and DQB1; 500 to 550 for DQA1; 606 for DPA1; and 400 to 480 for DPB1. Several DR-DQ haplotypes were treated as single units for association and clustering because of strong linkage in the cohort. The later analysis used no new phenotypic data to find candidate immune exposures, relying instead on TCR beta sequences and their occurrence across donors. In addition to the first cohort of roughly 700 subjects, a separate validation cohort of 120 different subjects was used. The aim of the study was to test whether cataloging public T cell receptors could identify signatures of past pathogen exposure.

Reading the germline V gene gives CDR1 SGHDN and CDR2 FVKESK. The trim is 4 bases for V and 1 base for J, with a gap of 17 bases between the germline ends. CDR3 length: 17 amino acids, cysteine to phenylalanine. Kept here is only the CDR3 DNA, which spans 51 bases and is read in frame from base 1. Libraries were built with the immunoSEQ multiplex PCR assay. For the multiplex PCR, a mixture combining 60 forward primers for TCR Vbeta segments and 13 reverse primers for TCR Jbeta segments was used. The CDR3 region of rearranged TCR beta genes was amplified from genomic DNA by a multiplex PCR assay. Amplified TCR beta libraries were sequenced as 87-base-pair reads on the Illumina HiSeq System. In the paper's pipeline: Across the 700 or so repertoires, a later analysis counted 78 million or so unique TCR beta chains, around 10 million of which were shared by at least two donors. A nearest-neighbor algorithm error-corrected the raw reads and collapsed the reads into unique sequences, merging closely related sequences to remove PCR and sequencing errors. CDR3 sequences were aligned to IMGT reference sequences to assign V, D and J gene segments. For a sequence to be retained, at least a six-nucleotide match to both a V gene segment and a J gene segment was required. Rearrangements were called productive when the CDR3 lacked stop codons and stayed in frame with V and J; all others were non-productive. CDR3 was defined by IMGT convention, running from the second conserved V-encoded cysteine to the conserved J-encoded phenylalanine. The earlier analysis of approximately 590 of the donors excluded any sequence lacking an unambiguous match to a single V gene segment. An earlier analysis of over 450 of the donors classified V segments as functional when productive rearrangements were above 56.7% and as segregating when the standard deviation between donors was above 5%. A statistical classification framework was built to diagnose cytomegalovirus status from the catalog of TCR beta chain sequences. A later analysis assigned V and J genes by comparing TCR nucleotide sequences with IMGT/GENE-DB human TR gene sequences. Using the TCRdist pipeline, a later analysis assigned CDR3 sequences along with most-parsimonious VDJ recombination scenarios. A later analysis defined each TCR beta chain by its CDR3 amino acid sequence plus V-gene family, and excluded reads lacking a unique V-gene family. As a way to deal with suspected cross-contamination and a sequencing artifact, a later analysis dropped 592 nucleotide sequences that were highly shared and had low generation probability. In a later analysis, a clonal expansion index for each public chain was calculated from normalized within-repertoire ranks of inferred template counts. In a later analysis, generation probabilities were computed using a VDJ recombination model fitted to out-of-frame rearrangements, and the results were checked against IGoR. In a later analysis, hypergeometric tests were used to score TCR-TCR, TCR-HLA and TCR-CMV co-occurrence, with a repertoire-size bias correction applied to TCR pairs. False discovery rates were estimated in a later analysis by permuting HLA or CMV assignments 20 times. A later analysis grouped co-occurring TCRs with DBSCAN, adding TCRdist sequence similarity when clustering within HLA-allele-positive subsets. Repertoires with fewer than 30,000 or more than 120,000 public chains, plus five repertoires with anomalous nucleotide sharing, were excluded from co-occurrence clustering. TCRdb obtained this table from immuneACCESS and retained in-frame rearrangements with V and J assigned. These tables miss some clones; where compared with another copy, unresolved V genes account for less than half of the shortfall, and the remainder is unexplained. That table is the source of V, J and clone size, and D and trimming were worked out from the DNA. The sample table holds around 58,000 clones, of which about three quarters were seen once. Of the sample, over 2.5% falls within the top ten clones.

The paper as a whole reports these results and caveats: According to the authors, the approach could potentially be generalized to other disease states and immunological phenotypes. In a later analysis, 16,951 TCR beta sequences were associated with specific HLA alleles at a false discovery rate of 0.05. A total of 150 to 200 TCR beta chains were listed by the study as associated with cytomegalovirus. Compared with equally common non-associated chains, HLA-associated TCR beta chains in a later analysis were more clonally expanded and had lower generation probabilities. This cohort had only TCR beta chains sequenced, and the lack of alpha or paired-chain data limited which features could be detected. A later analysis found that most CMV-associated TCR beta chains appeared HLA-restricted, with HLA associations seemingly driven largely by CMV exposure. Because HLA typing was missing for some donors at each locus, association tests included only the typed subset. An association between a missense DCLRE1C variant and V-gene and J-gene trimming of TCR beta chains was found in a later genetic analysis and replicated in an independent cohort. Cytomegalovirus status was reported to be diagnosed by the classifier with high specificity and sensitivity in both the original and validation cohorts. Some IMGT-functional V segments, including TRBV6-2 and TRBV6-3, could not be told apart with the 87-base-pair reads, so those segments were excluded. Sequencing depth was assumed to be roughly uniform across donors in the presence/absence analyses, though that assumption may not hold. Immune exposure information for the cohort was limited to CMV serostatus. A further reported finding was that TCR beta sequences accurately predicted the HLA-A and HLA-B alleles for most subjects in the first cohort. A few of the identified cytomegalovirus-associated TCR beta chains were confirmed in vitro to be specific for cytomegalovirus antigens. In a later analysis, several top co-occurrence clusters were reported to appear linked to parvovirus B19, influenza, CMV and Epstein-Barr virus. According to a later genetic analysis, donors in an Asian-associated ancestry cluster had fewer N-insertions in productive TCRs than the roughly 670-donor mean. The sequencing pipeline was judged likely to have produced a cluster of highly shared sequence variants as a technical artifact. When HLA alleles, especially DR and DQ, strongly co-occurred, attributing TCR associations to individual alleles was difficult. Linkage disequilibrium might explain the correlated functional status among segregating V segments, but an unknown experimental factor could not be ruled out. In a later analysis, TCR association rates were found to vary across HLA loci, with the most associated TCRs seen for DRB1 alleles and the fewest for HLA-C alleles. Broadly in line with IMGT annotations, most TCR beta V segments showed up in productive rearrangements about 87% or about 30% of the time in an earlier analysis of 587 of the donors. Most TCR sequences were observed very rarely across donors, whereas some public TCRs were present in many individuals. Roughly 15 rarely observed V segments, including chromosome 9 orphons, were excluded from the earlier analysis of about 610 of the donors because counts were too low.

With respect to this clone: Its antigen specificity is not known. Within one base of it there is no much larger clone, and no base qualities were kept.

The cohort comprised around 690 healthy bone marrow donors. At the time of sampling, all cohort members were nominally healthy, though unrecorded immune exposures were likely present. The donor was CMV seronegative and was included in the group of 352 seronegative cohort members. A peripheral blood sample was collected from each donor, and TCR beta sequencing was performed on peripheral blood mononuclear cells. Genomic DNA was extracted from the blood cell samples with the Qiagen DNeasy Blood Extraction Kit. This sequence was found in a female donor in good health and CMV-seronegative. Material for sequencing was PBMCs. This sequence uses TRBV14 and TRBJ1-5; D gene: possibly TRBD1, on 5 matching bases. CDR3 protein: CASSPKDSGRSNQPQHF. The DNA reads as follows: TGTGCCAGCAGCCCCAAAGACAGCGGGCGAAGCAATCAGCCCCAGCATTTT.